These 22 T cell receptor beta chains share one sample of origin, sequenced in a study. Clones were sequenced by immunoSEQ multiplex PCR, and TCRdb holds only the in-frame ones, with some missing. Among 68,000 or so clones listed, just under 95% were seen once. The sample taken for sequencing was PBMCs. These receptors were collected from a man in his forties with rheumatoid arthritis.

The chain employs TRBV5-6 and TRBJ2-7; tentatively, D is TRBD1 (5 bases). Germline CDR1 is SGHDT and CDR2 is YYEEEE. Trimming pared 4 bases from V and 5 bases from J, leaving 19 bases between. The CDR3 covers 15 residues. The CDR3: CASSPAGKGLHEQYF. The CDR3 DNA reads as TGTGCCAGCAGCCCTGCAGGGAAAGGGCTCCACGAGCAGTACTTC.

Here the CDR3 reads CASSTRGDRVTYGYTF. CDR3 bases: TGTGCCAGCAGCACAAGAGGGGACAGGGTGACCTATGGCTACACCTTC. The chain combines TRBV7-9 with TRBJ1-2, with 9 bases lining up with TRBD1. Germline CDR1 reads SEHNR; CDR2 reads FQNEAQ (reference sequence). J was trimmed by 4 bases and V by 5 bases; bases with no gene match: 11. The CDR3 contains 16 residues.

This chain links TRBV27 with TRBJ1-5; D gene ambiguous. This CDR3 contains 14 residues. The V and J ends lost 3 bases and 2 bases respectively, with 8 bases between them. Germline-derived CDR1 and CDR2 are MNHEY and SMNVEV (reference sequence). In DNA, the CDR3 is TGTGCCAGCAGTTTTTCAACAGGCAATCAGCCCCAGCATTTT. As protein: CASSFSTGNQPQHF.

The V call is TRBV7-2, the J call TRBJ1-2, with 8 bases identical to TRBD1. Germline loops: CDR1 SGHTA, CDR2 FQGNSA. V shed 4 bases and J 8 bases; nucleotides not matched to a gene: 12. The CDR3 is 15 residues long. As DNA, the CDR3 is TGTGCCAGCAGCTCTATTCTCCAGGGGGCTTCCGGCTACACCTTC. Translation: CASSSILQGASGYTF.

This clone was counted once. The gene calls are TRBV28 and TRBJ2-3, with 13 bases matching TRBD2. The V gene's germline CDR1 is MDHEN and CDR2 SYDVKM. This CDR3 is built from 15 residues. V was clipped by 6 bases and J by 6 bases; unmatched bases: 6. CDR3 residues: CASRETSGRWDTQYF. As DNA, the CDR3 is TGTGCCAGCAGGGAGACTAGCGGGAGGTGGGATACGCAGTATTTT.

The chain has TRBV7-8 and TRBJ1-5; D gene unclear. CDR1 and CDR2 from the germline V gene are SGHVS and FQNEAQ. There are 14 residues in the CDR3. V shed 0 bases and J shed 0 bases, with 3 bases lying between them. The CDR3 DNA follows: TGTGCCAGCAGCTTAGCGTCTAGCAATCAGCCCCAGCATTTT. It translates to CASSLASSNQPQHF.

This clone was picked up one time. This chain connects TRBV5-1 to TRBJ2-7; no clear D gene. The germline V gene encodes CDR1 SGHRS and CDR2 YFSETQ. This CDR3 comprises 14 residues. Trimming shortened V by 0 bases and J by 6 bases, and 13 bases separated the two germline ends. The CDR3 spells CASSLVGNPPEQYF. CDR3 nucleotides: TGCGCCAGCAGCTTGGTTGGGAACCCCCCCGAGCAGTACTTC.

V and J are TRBV18 and TRBJ1-2, with 12 bases fitting TRBD1. CDR3 length: 14 residues. Unmatched junction bases numbered 5, after V lost 4 bases and J lost 8 bases. In germline, CDR1 is KGHSH, CDR2 LQKENI. This CDR3 reads CASSQGTGGIGYTF. CDR3 nucleotide sequence: TGTGCCAGCTCACAGGGGACAGGGGGCATCGGCTACACCTTC.

The V and J genes are TRBV5-8 and TRBJ1-5; D uncertain. V was pared by 0 bases and J by 9 bases, with 10 bases between. The germline gives CDR1 SGHTS, CDR2 YDEGEE. This CDR3 has 13 residues. CDR3 DNA: TGTGCCAGCAGCTTGGGACGGGCCCGGCCCCAGCATTTT. It translates to CASSLGRARPQHF.

J is TRBJ1-4 and V is TRBV10-3; 11 positions agree with TRBD1. From germline, CDR1 is ENHRY and CDR2 SYGVKD. The CDR3 totals 13 residues. With V trimmed by 8 bases and J by 8 bases, 4 bases remained unmatched. The CDR3 coding sequence is TGTGCCATCCGGGACAGGGGGTACGAAAAACTGTTTTTT. Its protein is CAIRDRGYEKLFF.

The sample holds one count of this clone. J is TRBJ2-4 and V is TRBV5-1, with D tentatively TRBD2 (6 bases). The length of the CDR3 is 15 residues. V gave up 0 bases and J gave up 6 bases, with 13 bases separating them. The germline CDR1 and CDR2 sequences are SGHRS and YFSETQ. CDR3: CASSLAGGNGNIQYF. In DNA, the CDR3 is TGCGCCAGCAGCTTGGCCGGAGGGAACGGAAACATTCAGTACTTC.

This rearrangement joins TRBV3-1 (or the pseudogene TRBV3-2) to TRBJ1-2; no clear D. V lost 1 base, J lost 4 bases, and 13 bases lay in between. From germline, CDR1 is LGHDT and CDR2 YNNKEL (reference sequence). CDR3 length: 15 residues. The CDR3 DNA reads as TGTGCCAGCAGCCAAGCTGGAGGATTGTCCTATGGCTACACCTTC. This codes for CASSQAGGLSYGYTF.

The sample holds one count of this clone. This chain links TRBV20-1 with TRBJ2-1; a weak D match, TRBD2 (6 bases). This CDR3 has 11 residues. Germline CDR1 and CDR2: DFQATT and SNEGSKA (reference sequence). The ends were cut back, 6 bases at V and 9 bases at J, with 12 bases in the middle. The CDR3 sequence is CSATREPEQFF. As DNA, the CDR3 is TGCAGTGCAACCCGGGAGCCTGAGCAGTTCTTC.

CDR3 sequence: CASSVGDRAFYGYTF. For the CDR3, the DNA is TGTGCCAGCAGCGTAGGGGACAGGGCGTTCTATGGCTACACCTTC. V gene TRBV9 combines with J gene TRBJ1-2; 9 nucleotides line up with TRBD1. With V trimmed by 0 bases and J by 4 bases, 4 bases remained unmatched. Germline V gene sequence: CDR1 SGDLS, CDR2 YYNGEE. The CDR3 length is 15 residues.

The chain joins TRBV7-9 to TRBJ1-1, with D unclear. This CDR3 comprises 13 residues. Germline values: CDR1 SEHNR, CDR2 FQNEAQ (reference sequence). Trimming stripped 6 bases from V and 1 base from J, with 9 bases between. CDR3 amino acids: CASSSHRNTEAFF. In nucleotides, the CDR3 is TGTGCCAGCAGTTCTCACAGGAACACTGAAGCTTTCTTT.

The V and J genes are TRBV7-2 and TRBJ1-2; no clear D. CDR3 size: 14 residues. Germline loops: CDR1 SGHTA, CDR2 FQGNSA. Trimming shortened V by 4 bases and J by 3 bases, and 12 bases separated the two germline ends. The CDR3 here is CASSSPGAYYGYTF. The CDR3 coding sequence is TGTGCCAGCAGCTCCCCGGGTGCCTACTATGGCTACACCTTC.

The chain couples TRBV7-9 to TRBJ1-2; TRBD1 agrees at 10 bases. Germline V gene lookup returns CDR1 SEHNR and CDR2 FQNEAQ (reference sequence). The length of the CDR3 is 14 residues. V lost 4 bases, J lost 5 bases, and 4 bases stayed unmatched. Here the CDR3 reads CASSSWDRGYGYTF. CDR3 DNA: TGTGCCAGCAGCTCATGGGACAGGGGTTATGGCTACACCTTC.

This clone was seen just once. V and J are TRBV11-2 and TRBJ1-1; TRBD1 agrees at 8 bases. This CDR3 comprises 14 residues. Germline V gives CDR1 SGHAT, CDR2 FQNNGV. With 5 bases clipped from V and 4 bases from J, the junction kept 6 bases outside the gene matches. CDR3 sequence reads: CASSTQGAGTEAFF. CDR3 nucleotides: TGTGCCAGCAGCACCCAGGGGGCGGGCACTGAAGCTTTCTTT.

This chain connects TRBV12-3 or TRBV12-4 to TRBJ2-1; the match to TRBD2 covers 8 bases. The CDR3 is made up of 13 amino acids. V shed 0 bases, J shed 9 bases, and the junction held 1 base outside the gene matches. This CDR3 is CASSLALAGEQFF. The DNA of the CDR3 is TGTGCCAGCAGTTTAGCTCTAGCGGGTGAGCAGTTCTTC.

The J gene is TRBJ1-2, the V gene TRBV6-5; no firm D call. This CDR3 has 15 amino acids. The germline CDR1 and CDR2 sequences are MNHEY and SVGAGI. V was pared by 0 bases and J by 7 bases, with 15 bases between. Here the CDR3 reads CASSYSTIRAAGYTF. The CDR3 nucleotides are TGTGCCAGCAGTTACTCTACGATCCGCGCCGCTGGCTACACCTTC.

This rearrangement joins TRBV5-6 to TRBJ2-6; unclear D gene. V dropped 0 bases and J dropped 2 bases, with 9 bases sitting between them. The CDR3 length is 16 residues. Germline V gene data show CDR1 as SGHDT and CDR2 as YYEEEE. CDR3 region: CASSLGYQAGANVLTF. CDR3 DNA: TGTGCCAGCAGCTTGGGGTACCAGGCTGGGGCCAACGTCCTGACTTTC.

The gene calls are TRBV7-2 and TRBJ2-3; D may be TRBD2 (6 bases). This CDR3 spans 15 amino acids. Germline CDR1 SGHTA, CDR2 FQGNSA. V lost 5 bases and J lost 6, with 18 bases in between. DNA of the CDR3: TGTGCCAGCAGCGCGCCCCTGCTAGCGAGTGATACGCAGTATTTT. Residues: CASSAPLLASDTQYF.